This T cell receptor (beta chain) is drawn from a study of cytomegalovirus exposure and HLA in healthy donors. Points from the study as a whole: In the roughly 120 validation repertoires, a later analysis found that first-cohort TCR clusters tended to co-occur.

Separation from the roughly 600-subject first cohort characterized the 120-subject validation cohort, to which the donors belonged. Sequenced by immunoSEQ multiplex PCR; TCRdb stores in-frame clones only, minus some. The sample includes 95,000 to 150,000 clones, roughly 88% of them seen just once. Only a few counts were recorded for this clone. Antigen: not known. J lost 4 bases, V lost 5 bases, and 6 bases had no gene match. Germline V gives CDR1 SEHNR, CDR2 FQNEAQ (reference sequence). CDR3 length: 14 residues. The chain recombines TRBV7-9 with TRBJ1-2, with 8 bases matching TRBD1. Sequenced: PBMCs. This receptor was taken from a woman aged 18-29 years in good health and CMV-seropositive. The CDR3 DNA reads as TGTGCCAGCAGCCCGGGGACAGGAACCTATGGCTACACCTTC. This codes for CASSPGTGTYGYTF.